This TCR beta chain appears in the sequencing data of a study of T cell repertoires in cytomegalovirus infection. Whole-study context: CMV infection and matching HLA type were both indicated by public TCR beta signatures. The study's findings and limits: HLA-C-restricted CMV-specific TCR beta clonotypes prevailed in the ex vivo response. Accumulated public TCR beta family frequency recognized individuals carrying CMV together with the relevant HLA.

Between the trimmed V and J ends, which lost 4 bases and 6 bases, there was a span of 19 bases. This CDR3 region has 16 residues. The V gene's germline CDR1 is SGHDN and CDR2 FVKESK. This clonotype was picked up a small number of times. The antigen remains unidentified. TCRdb re-called the reads with MiXCR, one entry per CDR3 protein. This table holds 90,000 to 120,000 distinct CDR3 sequences, under 25% found once. The source material was CD8+ T cells from PBMCs. This clonotype originated in a human donor in good health (CMV status not recorded). Some clones in this sample may be carry-over from other donors' samples. The chain couples TRBV14 to TRBJ2-1, with D possibly TRBD2 on 5 matching bases. The CDR3 reads CASSPWTGPPFNEQFF. Written as DNA, the CDR3 is TGTGCCAGCAGCCCGTGGACTGGACCGCCCTTCAATGAGCAGTTCTTC.